The clone carrying this T cell receptor (beta chain) appeared once. The sample belongs to a study of cytomegalovirus exposure and HLA in healthy donors. Study background: Unique TCRs from HLA-typed donors, 80 million to 100 million of them, were held in an early data release.

Looked up from germline, CDR1 is LNHDA and CDR2 is SQIVND (reference sequence). The V gene end was trimmed by 4 bases and the J gene end by 2 bases; junction bases not matched to a gene: 8. The CDR3 is 15 residues long. PCR used 60 Vbeta primers and 13 Jbeta primers. Measured with immunoSEQ multiplex PCR; TCRdb has only the in-frame clones, and not every one. In the table there are around 190,000 clones, about nine tenths of which are singletons. The TCR was taken from a boy aged 2 to 9 in good health and CMV-seronegative. The sample taken for sequencing was PBMCs. V usage is TRBV19 and J usage is TRBJ2-7, with 7 bases that match TRBD2. The CDR3 DNA reads TGTGCCAGTAGTAGGGGGGGGACCGCAACCTACGAGCAGTACTTC. It encodes CASSRGGTATYEQYF.